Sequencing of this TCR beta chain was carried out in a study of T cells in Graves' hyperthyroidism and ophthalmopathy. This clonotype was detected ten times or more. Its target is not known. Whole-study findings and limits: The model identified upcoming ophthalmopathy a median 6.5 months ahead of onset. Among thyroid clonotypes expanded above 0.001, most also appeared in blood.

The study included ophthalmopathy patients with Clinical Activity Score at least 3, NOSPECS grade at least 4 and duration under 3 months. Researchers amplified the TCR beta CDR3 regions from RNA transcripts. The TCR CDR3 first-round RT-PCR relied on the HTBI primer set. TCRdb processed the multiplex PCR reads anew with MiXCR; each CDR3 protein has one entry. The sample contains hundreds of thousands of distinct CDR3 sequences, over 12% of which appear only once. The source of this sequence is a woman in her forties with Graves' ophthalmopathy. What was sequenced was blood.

CDR3 amino acids: CASSDPWDSQYF. In DNA form, the CDR3 reads TGTGCCAGCAGTGACCCGTGGGACAGTCAGTACTTC. V usage is TRBV25-1 and J usage is TRBJ2-7; TRBD1 matches 7 bases. CDR1 and CDR2 (germline): MGHDK, SYGVNS. Unmatched junction bases numbered 6, after V lost 3 bases and J lost 10 bases. The CDR3 runs to 12 residues.